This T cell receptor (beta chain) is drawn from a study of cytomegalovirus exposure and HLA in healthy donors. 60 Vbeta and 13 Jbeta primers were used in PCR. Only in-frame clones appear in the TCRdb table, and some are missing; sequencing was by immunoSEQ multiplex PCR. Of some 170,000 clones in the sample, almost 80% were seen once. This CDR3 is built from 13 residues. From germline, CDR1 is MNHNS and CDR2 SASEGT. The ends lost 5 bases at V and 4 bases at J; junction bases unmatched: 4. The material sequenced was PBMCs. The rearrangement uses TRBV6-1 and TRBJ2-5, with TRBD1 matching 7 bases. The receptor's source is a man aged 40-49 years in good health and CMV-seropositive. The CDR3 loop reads CASSYGQVETQYF. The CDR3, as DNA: TGTGCCAGCAGTTATGGACAGGTAGAGACCCAGTACTTC.